The 7 T cell receptor beta chains presented below share a single source sample, sequenced in a study of blood T cell repertoires in COVID-19. The protocol was immunoSEQ multiplex PCR, while the TCRdb copy is restricted to in-frame clones and leaves out a portion. Of 100,000 to 120,000 clones in the sample, approximately 91% were seen once. The sequencing sample was made of peripheral blood. The source is a woman in her 70s who had recovered from COVID-19.

The chain uses TRBV30 and TRBJ1-2; a weak D match, TRBD1 (6 bases). Germline CDR1 GTSNPN, CDR2 SVGIG (reference sequence). V was trimmed by 0 bases and J by 9 bases, leaving 8 bases between them. This CDR3 region has 11 residues. The CDR3 DNA is TGTGCCTGGAGTGTAGGGGACAGCTACACCTTC. The encoded protein is CAWSVGDSYTF.

The chain carries TRBV18 and TRBJ2-7; TRBD2 agrees at 9 bases. The CDR3 covers 16 residues. From germline, CDR1 is KGHSH and CDR2 LQKENI. Germline trimming cut 0 bases from V and 1 base from J; bases unmatched to any gene: 4. This CDR3 reads CASSPPVRGGSYEQYF. DNA for the CDR3: TGTGCCAGCTCACCACCGGTGCGGGGGGGATCCTACGAGCAGTACTTC.

This clone was observed a single time. This rearrangement joins TRBV6-6 to TRBJ2-3; no clear D. This CDR3 is built from 10 residues. CDR1 and CDR2 (germline): MNHNY, SVGAGI (reference sequence). V gave up 2 bases and J gave up 11 bases, with 5 bases separating them. The CDR3 reads CASSYRVQYF. In DNA form, the CDR3 reads TGTGCCAGCAGTTACAGAGTGCAGTATTTT.

This chain links TRBV6-2 or TRBV6-3 with TRBJ2-5; no firm D call. The germline CDR1 and CDR2 sequences are MNHEY and SVGEGT. The CDR3 is made up of 13 amino acids. V lost 6 bases to trimming and J lost 0 bases, with 8 bases between them. The CDR3, as DNA: TGTGCCAGCAGCCCGAGTTACCAAGAGACCCAGTACTTC. It specifies CASSPSYQETQYF.

CDR3 amino acids: CASSTPRGRGWAGELFF. DNA for the CDR3: TGTGCCAGCAGTACCCCTCGTGGGAGGGGATGGGCCGGGGAGCTGTTTTTT. The rearrangement links TRBV28 to TRBJ2-2; the match to TRBD2 covers 7 bases. There are 17 residues in the CDR3. V lost 5 bases to trimming and J lost 6 bases; unmatched junction nucleotides: 15. Germline V gene data show CDR1 as MDHEN and CDR2 as SYDVKM.

DNA for the CDR3: TGTGCCAGAAGCTTGGACGGGGAGTCCTACGAGCAGTACTTC. This encodes CARSLDGESYEQYF. This rearrangement joins TRBV5-3 to TRBJ2-7, with D possibly being TRBD2 (5 bases). TRBV5-3 carries the ORF label, with uncertain function. The CDR3 is made up of 14 amino acids. Trimming left V 0 bases short and J 1 base short, with 8 bases between.

This clone was detected a few times. This sequence joins TRBV19 and TRBJ2-6; D may be TRBD1 (5 bases). The CDR3 is 15 residues long. Trimming stripped 5 bases from V and 2 bases from J, with 10 bases between. CDR1 is LNHDA and CDR2 is SQIVND in the germline V gene (reference sequence). The DNA for the CDR3 is TGTGCCAGTAGTGACTCAGGGACTGGGGCCAACGTCCTGACTTTC. Translating gives CASSDSGTGANVLTF. The full variable domain, completed using reference TRBV19 and TRBJ2-6, is DGGITQSPKYLFRKEGQNVTLSCEQNLNHDAMYWYRQDPGQGLRLIYYSQIVNDFQKGDIAEGYSVSREKKESFPLTVTSAQKNPTAFYLCASSDSGTGANVLTFGAGSRLTVL.